These 15 T cell receptor beta chains share one sample of origin, sequenced in a study of blood T cell repertoires in COVID-19. Method: immunoSEQ multiplex PCR; TCRdb's copy keeps in-frame clones and lacks some. The profile shows under 55,000 clones, more than 70% of them singletons. Material for sequencing was peripheral blood. The receptors were gathered from a human donor in a cohort sampled during active COVID-19.

The chain is built from TRBV7-2 and TRBJ2-7; D gene unclear. CDR3 length equals 13 residues. Trimming removed 2 bases from V and 4 bases from J, with 9 bases in between. Germline loops: CDR1 SGHTA, CDR2 FQGNSA. The chain's CDR3 is CASSLSPNYEQYF. The CDR3, as DNA: TGTGCCAGCAGCTTAAGCCCGAATTACGAGCAGTACTTC. Variable domain in full (rest from reference TRBV7-2 and TRBJ2-7): GAGVSQSPSNKVTEKGKDVELRCDPISGHTALYWYRQSLGQGLEFLIYFQGNSAPDKSGLPSDRFSAERTGGSVSTLTIQRTQQEDSAVYLCASSLSPNYEQYFGPGTRLTVT.

This chain connects TRBV5-4 to TRBJ2-5; possible D gene TRBD2, 5 bases. V lost 1 base to trimming and J lost 0 bases, with 13 bases between them. This CDR3 has 16 amino acids. CDR1 is SGHNT and CDR2 is YYREEE in the germline V gene (reference sequence). The CDR3 loop reads CASSLLGSSYQETQYF. CDR3 bases: TGTGCCAGCAGCTTGCTGGGGAGTTCGTACCAAGAGACCCAGTACTTC.

The chain combines TRBV28 with TRBJ2-3; D remains ambiguous. This CDR3 region has 13 residues. The V end lost 10 bases, the J end lost 0 bases, and 11 bases lay between the germline ends. Per the germline V gene, CDR1 is MDHEN and CDR2 is SYDVKM. The CDR3 DNA follows: TGTGCCACCGTATCGACTAGCACAGATACGCAGTATTTT. Its protein product is CATVSTSTDTQYF.

The chain combines TRBV28 with TRBJ2-3; 8 nucleotides line up with TRBD1. V shed 5 bases and J 5 bases; nucleotides not matched to a gene: 9. Looked up from germline, CDR1 is MDHEN and CDR2 is SYDVKM. This CDR3 comprises 15 residues. CDR3 sequence reads: CASSARDRWGDTQYF. The CDR3 coding sequence is TGTGCCAGCAGTGCCCGGGACAGGTGGGGAGATACGCAGTATTTT.

This clone is a singleton in its sample. The V and J genes are TRBV12-3 or TRBV12-4 and TRBJ1-1; D gene uncertain. The CDR3 runs to 13 residues. V lost 5 bases and J 4 bases, leaving 11 bases between the germline ends. As DNA, the CDR3 is TGTGCCAGCAGTCTACCCAGAGGCACTGAAGCTTTCTTT. It yields the protein CASSLPRGTEAFF.

The rearrangement uses TRBV27 and TRBJ2-7; D unresolved. Trimming removed 2 bases at V and 4 bases at J, with 6 bases between. Germline lookup yields CDR1 MNHEY and CDR2 SMNVEV (reference sequence). This CDR3 comprises 12 residues. In nucleotides, the CDR3 is TGTGCCAGCAGTTTAAACGGTTACGAGCAGTACTTC. It yields the protein CASSLNGYEQYF.

This clone occurred a few times. The chain uses TRBV6-5 and TRBJ2-7, with TRBD2 matching over 7 bases. The CDR3 is made up of 15 amino acids. The ends lost 4 bases at V and 3 bases at J; junction bases unmatched: 9. Germline-derived CDR1 and CDR2 are MNHEY and SVGAGI. In DNA form, the CDR3 reads TGTGCCAGCAGTTCCGGACTAGGCAGAGGCTACGAGCAGTACTTC. It translates to CASSSGLGRGYEQYF.

The J gene is TRBJ2-5, the V gene TRBV3-1 (or the pseudogene TRBV3-2); D unclear. This CDR3 comprises 17 residues. V gave up 0 bases and J gave up 4 bases, with 18 bases separating them. Germline-derived CDR1 and CDR2 are LGHDT and YNNKEL (reference sequence). Written as DNA, the CDR3 is TGTGCCAGCAGCCAAGATTGGGTCGCTTCGGAGAGAGAGACCCAGTACTTC. Encoded protein: CASSQDWVASERETQYF.

The rearrangement uses TRBV5-1 and TRBJ1-5, with 10 bases lining up with TRBD1. This CDR3 has 15 residues. Trimming at V came to 2 bases and at J to 7 bases, leaving 6 bases not matched to a gene. The V gene's germline CDR1 is SGHRS and CDR2 YFSETQ. As DNA, the CDR3 is TGCGCCAGCAGCTTTGGACAGGGGGTAGCACAGCCCCAGCATTTT. Encoded protein: CASSFGQGVAQPQHF.

The rearrangement joins TRBV6-2 or TRBV6-3 to TRBJ2-7; 8 nucleotides match TRBD1. This CDR3 region has 13 residues. With V trimmed by 6 bases and J by 7 bases, 8 bases remained unmatched. Germline assignment: CDR1 MNHEY and CDR2 SVGEGT. The CDR3 loop reads CASSRTGTREQYF. In DNA, the CDR3 is TGTGCCAGCAGCAGGACAGGGACGAGGGAGCAGTACTTC.

The chain employs TRBV2 and TRBJ2-1, with 10 bases aligning to TRBD2. CDR1 SNHLY and CDR2 FYNNEI come from the germline V gene. CDR3 length equals 15 residues. The V gene end was trimmed by 5 bases and the J gene end by 1 base; junction bases not matched to a gene: 2. The chain's CDR3 is CASSQTSGSYNEQFF. CDR3 DNA: TGTGCCAGCAGTCAGACTAGCGGGTCCTACAATGAGCAGTTCTTC.

V and J are TRBV5-1 and TRBJ1-2; weak D call: TRBD1 (5 bases). The V and J ends lost 3 bases and 7 bases respectively, with 13 bases between them. CDR1 is SGHRS and CDR2 is YFSETQ in the germline V gene. The length of the CDR3 is 13 residues. In DNA, the CDR3 is TGCGCCAGCAGCTACCAGGGTGAAGGTGGCTACACCTTC. It specifies CASSYQGEGGYTF.

In its sample, this clone was seen once. CDR3 loop: CASSPGTAGNQPQHF. DNA of the CDR3: TGTGCCAGCAGCCCCGGGACAGCGGGCAATCAGCCCCAGCATTTT. This chain connects TRBV5-8 to TRBJ1-5; 7 nucleotides agree with TRBD1. There are 15 residues in the CDR3. The V gene end was trimmed by 4 bases and the J gene end by 2 bases; junction bases not matched to a gene: 6. CDR1 is SGHTS, CDR2 YDEGEE, per germline.

This rearrangement joins TRBV7-2 to TRBJ1-3; possible D gene TRBD1, 5 bases. This CDR3 has 16 residues. Germline loops: CDR1 SGHTA, CDR2 FQGNSA. V lost 5 bases to trimming and J lost 3 bases, with 17 bases between them. CDR3 nucleotide sequence: TGTGCCAGCAGCCCCCCCCGGGGGGATTATGGAAACACCATATATTTT. Its translation is CASSPPRGDYGNTIYF.

The chain links TRBV7-8 to TRBJ2-3; TRBD2 matches at 10 bases. This CDR3 comprises 15 residues. Germline loops: CDR1 SGHVS, CDR2 FQNEAQ. J gave up 2 bases and V 5 bases, and 4 bases lay outside the gene matches. CDR3 amino acids: CASSRGTSDTDTQYF. In DNA form, the CDR3 reads TGTGCCAGCAGCAGAGGGACTAGCGACACAGATACGCAGTATTTT.